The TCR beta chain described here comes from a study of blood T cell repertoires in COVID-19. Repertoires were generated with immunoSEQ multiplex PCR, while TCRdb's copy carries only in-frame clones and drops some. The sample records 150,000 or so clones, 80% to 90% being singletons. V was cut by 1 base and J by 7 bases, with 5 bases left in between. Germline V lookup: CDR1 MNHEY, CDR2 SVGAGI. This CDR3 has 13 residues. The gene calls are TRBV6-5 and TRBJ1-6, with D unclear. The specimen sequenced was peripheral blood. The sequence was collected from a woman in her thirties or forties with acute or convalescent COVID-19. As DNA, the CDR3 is TGTGCCAGCAGTTACTACAAAAATTCACCCCTCCACTTT. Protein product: CASSYYKNSPLHF.